These 12 T cell receptor beta chains share one sample of origin, sequenced in a study of T-cell memory formation after mild COVID-19. TCRdb recomputed calls from the 5' RACE reads with MiXCR, one row per CDR3 protein. The sample carries 560,000 or so distinct CDR3 sequences, approximately 15% recorded once. Specimen: PBMCs or a T cell subset sorted from them (not recorded which). These receptors originate from an adult woman who had mild COVID-19 (a few samples of this study predate the infection). Cell type and time point are not known.

This clonotype has only a few counts. The chain recombines TRBV20-1 with TRBJ2-3; the D is unclear. This CDR3 is 15 amino acids long. V lost 1 base and J 4 bases, leaving 15 bases between the germline ends. Germline V CDR1 and CDR2: DFQATT, SNEGSKA (reference sequence). CDR3 in DNA: TGCAGTGCTAGAGGGAGACGCTCAGCCGCAGATACGCAGTATTTT. This codes for CSARGRRSAADTQYF.

This clonotype was counted only a few times. J is TRBJ2-6 and V is TRBV4-1, with D unclear. Germline lookup yields CDR1 MGHRA and CDR2 YSYEKL. V lost 4 bases and J 0 bases, leaving 7 bases between the germline ends. The CDR3 sequence is 15 residues long. For the CDR3, the DNA is TGCGCCAGCAGCCCTTATCTCTCTGGGGCCAACGTCCTGACTTTC. It yields the protein CASSPYLSGANVLTF.

This clonotype showed up just a few times. This chain uses TRBV7-2 with TRBJ2-3, with D unclear. CDR3 length equals 16 residues. In germline, CDR1 is SGHTA, CDR2 FQGNSA. V was trimmed by 0 bases and J by 5 bases, leaving 15 bases between them. The CDR3 DNA reads TGTGCCAGCAGCTTAGCGCAAGGAGCTTCCGGAGATACGCAGTATTTT. Its protein is CASSLAQGASGDTQYF.

This sequence joins TRBV15 and TRBJ2-2; 7 nucleotides align to TRBD1. The CDR3 is 14 amino acids. CDR1 is LNHNV, CDR2 YYDKDF, per germline (reference sequence). The ends lost 8 bases at V and 8 bases at J; junction bases unmatched: 11. The CDR3 DNA follows: TGTGCCACCCACGGACAGGACCTCGGGGGGGAGCTGTTTTTT. Its translation: CATHGQDLGGELFF.

The chain has TRBV3-1 and TRBJ1-4, with D tentatively TRBD1 (6 bases). Germline lookup yields CDR1 LGHDT and CDR2 YNNKEL (reference sequence). Trimming stripped 4 bases from V and 7 bases from J, with 16 bases between. CDR3 length: 15 residues. The CDR3 coding sequence is TGTGCCAGCAGCCGAGAATCAGGGGTAGCTGAAAAACTGTTTTTT. It is translated as CASSRESGVAEKLFF.

This clonotype was seen a handful of times. The CDR3 reads CASSLAEEWGGEAFF. The CDR3 region has the DNA TGCGCCAGCAGCTTGGCCGAGGAGTGGGGGGGCGAAGCTTTCTTT. The V call is TRBV5-1, the J call TRBJ1-1, with TRBD1 as a possible D gene (6 bases). The CDR3 covers 15 residues. Germline assignment: CDR1 SGHRS and CDR2 YFSETQ. Trimming shortened V by 0 bases and J by 8 bases, and 17 bases separated the two germline ends.

There are a few counts of this clonotype. The gene calls are TRBV5-1 and TRBJ1-4; D not resolved. Germline CDR1 is SGHRS and CDR2 is YFSETQ. The germline V and J ends were trimmed by 0 bases and 8 bases, with 14 bases remaining between them. This CDR3 comprises 15 residues. The CDR3 protein is CASSLAPEDSEKLFF. The CDR3 DNA reads TGCGCCAGCAGCTTGGCTCCAGAGGATTCGGAAAAACTGTTTTTT.

V usage is TRBV5-1 and J usage is TRBJ2-7; D remains ambiguous. Trimming took 0 bases from V and 3 from J, leaving 7 bases between them. The V gene's germline CDR1 is SGHRS and CDR2 YFSETQ. The CDR3 consists of 13 residues. The CDR3 loop reads CASSLGANYEQYF. In DNA form, the CDR3 reads TGCGCCAGCAGCTTGGGGGCCAACTACGAGCAGTACTTC.

There are a few counts of this clonotype. The chain carries TRBV5-1 and TRBJ2-1, with D perhaps TRBD2 (6 bases). CDR1 and CDR2 from the germline V gene are SGHRS and YFSETQ. The length of the CDR3 is 15 residues. The V gene lost 0 bases and the J gene lost 2 bases, with 9 bases spanning the gap. The CDR3 region has the DNA TGCGCCAGCAGCTTGGAGGCTAGCGCCTACAATGAGCAGTTCTTC. It codes for CASSLEASAYNEQFF.

The chain combines TRBV4-1 with TRBJ2-5; TRBD2 agrees at 9 bases. The CDR3 consists of 17 residues. Germline V gives CDR1 MGHRA, CDR2 YSYEKL. The J segment lost 0 bases and the V segment lost 4 bases, leaving 9 bases of the junction unmatched. The CDR3 here is CASSPIAGASYQETQYF. As DNA, the CDR3 is TGCGCCAGCAGCCCAATAGCGGGGGCCTCGTACCAAGAGACCCAGTACTTC.

This clonotype was detected a few times. V is TRBV5-1 and J is TRBJ1-1; the D gene is possibly TRBD1 (5 bases). This CDR3 spans 16 amino acids. V was pared by 0 bases and J by 1 base, with 13 bases between. Germline V gene lookup returns CDR1 SGHRS and CDR2 YFSETQ. In nucleotides, the CDR3 is TGCGCCAGCAGCTTGGTAGGGGAATACCCGAACACTGAAGCTTTCTTT. Protein product: CASSLVGEYPNTEAFF. Variable domain in full (rest from reference TRBV5-1 and TRBJ1-1): KAGVTQTPRYLIKTRGQQVTLSCSPISGHRSVSWYQQTPGQGLQFLFEYFSETQRNKGNFPGRFSGRQFSNSRSEMNVSTLELGDSALYLCASSLVGEYPNTEAFFGQGTRLTVV.

This clonotype was seen only a few times. The chain has TRBV5-1 and TRBJ2-5; 11 bases agree with TRBD2. V shed 0 bases and J 5 bases; nucleotides not matched to a gene: 6. This CDR3 region has 16 residues. The germline CDR1 and CDR2 sequences are SGHRS and YFSETQ. The CDR3 DNA reads TGCGCCAGCAGCTTGGATGGTAGCGGGAGGGCGGAGACCCAGTACTTC. Protein: CASSLDGSGRAETQYF.